This record concerns one TCR beta chain sequence. The CDR3 consists of 17 residues. Germline lookup yields CDR1 MGHRA and CDR2 YSYEKL. V lost 4 bases to trimming and J lost 2 bases, with 18 bases between them. Assay: immunoSEQ multiplex PCR; the TCRdb copy retains only in-frame clones and omits some. Of 95,000 to 100,000 clones detected, about 90% appear once; the ten largest clones hold around 12%. The sample is drawn from a study of siplizumab effects on memory and regulatory T cells. Source material: non-Treg CD4+ T cells sorted from blood. The chain employs TRBV4-1 and TRBJ1-5, with D possibly matching TRBD1 (5 bases). The origin of this receptor is a human donor in good health. In nucleotides, the CDR3 is TGCGCCAGCAGCCCCTTGTACCTCCGAGGGGGCAATCAGCCCCAGCATTTT. As protein: CASSPLYLRGGNQPQHF.